This entry is about one T cell receptor (beta chain). Its antigen remains unidentified. This sample stems from a study of cytomegalovirus exposure and HLA in healthy donors. It was with 60 Vbeta and 13 Jbeta primers that the PCR ran. Data came from immunoSEQ multiplex PCR; TCRdb stores just in-frame clones and leaves some out. The table includes around 92,000 clones, approximately 80% detected once. Whole-study results and caveats: The study carried out a later analysis of TCR beta sequences. It associated 16,951 of them with specific HLA alleles at a false discovery rate of 0.05. A few chains tied to CMV proved CMV antigen-specific in vitro. By HLA locus, TCR association rates varied in a later analysis, with DRB1 showing the most and HLA-C the fewest. Indistinguishability led to the exclusion of some V segments, TRBV6-2 and TRBV6-3 included.

This CDR3 is 18 amino acids long. CDR1 and CDR2 from the germline V gene are SGHRS and YFSETQ. V shed 0 bases, J shed 3 bases, and the junction held 15 bases outside the gene matches. The sequencing sample was made of PBMCs. This sequence joins TRBV5-1 and TRBJ2-7; 7 bases match TRBD1. The TCR originated in a man in his late teens or twenties in good health and CMV-seronegative. The CDR3 protein is CASSLEYITRTGRYEQYF. The CDR3 nucleotides read TGCGCCAGCAGCTTGGAATACATTACACGGACAGGCCGCTACGAGCAGTACTTC.